This TCR beta chain came from a study of long-term antiretroviral therapy in people with HIV. With 3 bases removed from V and 1 base from J, the gap between germline ends came to 7 bases. Germline V CDR1 and CDR2: MDHEN, SYDVKM. The CDR3 is made up of 14 amino acids. Study-level results: Across all time points, the repertoire was dominated by clones that expanded before ART. Older ART regimens were possibly in use when the blood was collected between about 2004 and 2018.

Specimens held about 0.9-11 million cryopreserved PBMC prior to DNA extraction. This clone turned up a few times. As yet, its antigen is unknown. The libraries were made with immunoSEQ v3.0 at survey level. TCRdb's copy holds only in-frame clones and misses some; the assay was immunoSEQ multiplex PCR. The profile covers approximately 21,000 clones, with almost 85% appearing a single time and around 5% taken by the ten largest. The gene calls are TRBV28 and TRBJ1-5; D unresolved. The source is a man over 45 with HIV. The sequencing used unsorted PBMCs, collected 0.3 years after starting antiretroviral therapy. The CDR3 loop reads CASSFLGSNQPQHF. The CDR3, as DNA: TGTGCCAGCAGTTTCCTTGGGAGCAATCAGCCCCAGCATTTT.